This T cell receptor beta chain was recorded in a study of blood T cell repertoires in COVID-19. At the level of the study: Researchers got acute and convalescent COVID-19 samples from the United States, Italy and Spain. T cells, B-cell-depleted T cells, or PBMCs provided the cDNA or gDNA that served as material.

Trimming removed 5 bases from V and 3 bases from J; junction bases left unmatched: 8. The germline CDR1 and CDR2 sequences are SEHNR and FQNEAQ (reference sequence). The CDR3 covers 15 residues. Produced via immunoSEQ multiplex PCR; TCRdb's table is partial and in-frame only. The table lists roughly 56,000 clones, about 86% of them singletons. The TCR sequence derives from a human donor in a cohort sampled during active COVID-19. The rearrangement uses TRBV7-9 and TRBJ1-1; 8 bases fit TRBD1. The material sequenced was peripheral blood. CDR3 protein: CASSKRQGWDTEAFF. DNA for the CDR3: TGTGCCAGCAGCAAGCGACAGGGGTGGGACACTGAAGCTTTCTTT.